The 8 T cell receptor beta chains below were found in one sample sequenced in a study of blood T cell repertoires in COVID-19 (TCRdb year 2020). The method behind the library was the immunoSEQ multiplex PCR assay. TCRdb holds this immuneACCESS table with in-frame rearrangements only. Some clones are missing; in checked studies, unresolved V genes explain under half, and the rest has no known cause. The sample table shows around 54,000 clones, and roughly 81% are seen once. Clones ranked in the top ten supply approximately 5.4% of the sample. Sequenced: peripheral blood. Receptors were obtained from a woman aged 55 to 70 with acute or convalescent COVID-19.

CDR3 coding DNA: TGTGCCAGCAGCCTCCTACAGGGTAATGAGCAGTTCTTC. Translating gives CASSLLQGNEQFF. This chain uses TRBV3-1 (or the pseudogene TRBV3-2) with TRBJ2-1, with TRBD1 as a possible D gene (6 bases). Germline-derived CDR1 and CDR2 are LGHDT and YNNKEL (reference sequence). The V gene lost 4 bases and the J gene lost 7 bases, with 11 bases spanning the gap. The CDR3 extends over 13 amino acids.

V gene TRBV2 combines with J gene TRBJ2-7; 11 nucleotides match TRBD2. With V trimmed by 9 bases and J by 7 bases, 5 bases remained unmatched. The germline V gene encodes CDR1 SNHLY and CDR2 FYNNEI. The CDR3 runs to 12 residues. CDR3 loop: CASLGTSGEQYF. In DNA, the CDR3 is TGTGCCAGTCTCGGGACTAGCGGTGAGCAGTACTTC.

The gene calls are TRBV9 and TRBJ2-2; TRBD1 agrees at 8 bases. The CDR3 spans 16 residues. Germline CDR1 is SGDLS and CDR2 is YYNGEE. J was trimmed by 3 bases and V by 0 bases; bases with no gene match: 4. Written as DNA, the CDR3 is TGTGCCAGCAGCGTAGCCCACAGGGGGGACACCGGGGAGCTGTTTTTT. As protein: CASSVAHRGDTGELFF.

This chain links TRBV5-1 with TRBJ1-4; 8 positions agree with TRBD1. Trimming at V came to 2 bases and at J to 13 bases, leaving 7 bases not matched to a gene. Germline CDR1 reads SGHRS; CDR2 reads YFSETQ. This CDR3 spans 13 amino acids. In DNA, the CDR3 is TGCGCCAGCAGCTTCTCCGACAGGGGCGGACTGTTTTTT. It is translated as CASSFSDRGGLFF. The full variable domain, in which reference TRBV5-1 and TRBJ1-4 provide the parts outside the CDR3, is KAGVTQTPRYLIKTRGQQVTLSCSPISGHRSVSWYQQTPGQGLQFLFEYFSETQRNKGNFPGRFSGRQFSNSRSEMNVSTLELGDSALYLCASSFSDRGGLFFGSGTQLSVL.

The chain employs TRBV4-1 and TRBJ2-6; no clear D. CDR1 is MGHRA, CDR2 YSYEKL, per germline. The CDR3 is made up of 17 amino acids. V was trimmed by 5 bases and J by 0 bases, leaving 14 bases between them. The CDR3 nucleotides read TGCGCCAGCAGCTCTCGGGTCTCTAACTCTGGGGCCAACGTCCTGACTTTC. The encoded protein is CASSSRVSNSGANVLTF.

J is TRBJ2-7 and V is TRBV3-1 (or the pseudogene TRBV3-2); 7 positions agree with TRBD1. The CDR3 runs to 12 residues. Germline trimming cut 4 bases from V and 5 bases from J; bases unmatched to any gene: 2. Germline-derived CDR1 and CDR2 are LGHDT and YNNKEL (reference sequence). Written as DNA, the CDR3 is TGTGCCAGCAGCCTTACAGGGGACGAGCAGTACTTC. Its translation: CASSLTGDEQYF.

The chain is built from TRBV14 and TRBJ2-7, with D tentatively TRBD2 (5 bases). The CDR3 runs 15 residues. V dropped 4 bases and J dropped 2 bases, with 15 bases sitting between them. CDR1 and CDR2 from the germline V gene are SGHDN and FVKESK. Here the CDR3 DNA reads TGTGCCAGCAGCCCTCTTTTCGGGATAACCTACGAGCAGTACTTC. As protein: CASSPLFGITYEQYF.

The rearrangement uses TRBV13 and TRBJ2-2, with unresolved D. This CDR3 has 15 residues. Trimming took 5 bases from V and 4 from J, leaving 14 bases between them. Per the germline V gene, CDR1 is PRHDT and CDR2 is FYEKMQ (reference sequence). For the CDR3, the DNA is TGTGCCAGCAGCCTCCAGACAATGACCACCGGGGAGCTGTTTTTT. Amino acid sequence: CASSLQTMTTGELFF.